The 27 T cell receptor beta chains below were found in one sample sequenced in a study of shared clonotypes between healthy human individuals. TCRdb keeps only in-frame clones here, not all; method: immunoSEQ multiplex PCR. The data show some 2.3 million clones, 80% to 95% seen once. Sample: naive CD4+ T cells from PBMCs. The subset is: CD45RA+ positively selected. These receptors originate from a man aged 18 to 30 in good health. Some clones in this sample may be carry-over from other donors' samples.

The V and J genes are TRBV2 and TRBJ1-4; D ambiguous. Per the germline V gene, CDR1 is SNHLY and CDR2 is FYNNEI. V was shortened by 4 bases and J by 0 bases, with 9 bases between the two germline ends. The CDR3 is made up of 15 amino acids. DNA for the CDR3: TGTGCCAGCAGTGTCGTGGGCGCAACTAATGAAAAACTGTTTTTT. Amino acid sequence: CASSVVGATNEKLFF.

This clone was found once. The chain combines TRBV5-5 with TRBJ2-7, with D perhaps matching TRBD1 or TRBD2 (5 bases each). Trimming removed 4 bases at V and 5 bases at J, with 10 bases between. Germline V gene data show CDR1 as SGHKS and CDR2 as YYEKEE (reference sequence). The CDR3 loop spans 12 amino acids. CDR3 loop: CASSPLGDEQYF. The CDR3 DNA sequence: TGTGCCAGCAGCCCCCTGGGGGACGAGCAGTACTTC.

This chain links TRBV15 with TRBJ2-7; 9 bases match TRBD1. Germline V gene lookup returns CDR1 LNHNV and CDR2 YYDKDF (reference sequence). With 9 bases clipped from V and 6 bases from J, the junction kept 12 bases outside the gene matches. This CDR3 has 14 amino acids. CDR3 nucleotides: TGTGCCACATTACCGGGACAGGGTCGTGGCGAGCAGTACTTC. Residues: CATLPGQGRGEQYF.

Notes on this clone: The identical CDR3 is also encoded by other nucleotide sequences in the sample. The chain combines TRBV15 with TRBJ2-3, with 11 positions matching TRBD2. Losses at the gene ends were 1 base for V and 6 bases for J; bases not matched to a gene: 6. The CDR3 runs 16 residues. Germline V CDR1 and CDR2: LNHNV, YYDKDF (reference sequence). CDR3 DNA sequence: TGTGCCACCAGCAGAGGGTTAGCGGGAGGGTCGGATACGCAGTATTTT. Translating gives CATSRGLAGGSDTQYF.

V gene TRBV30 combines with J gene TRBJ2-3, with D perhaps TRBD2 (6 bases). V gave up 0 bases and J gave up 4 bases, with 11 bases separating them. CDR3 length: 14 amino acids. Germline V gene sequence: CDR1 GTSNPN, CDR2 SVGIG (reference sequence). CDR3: CAWSVRAGSDTQYF. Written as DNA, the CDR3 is TGTGCCTGGAGTGTACGGGCGGGATCAGATACGCAGTATTTT.

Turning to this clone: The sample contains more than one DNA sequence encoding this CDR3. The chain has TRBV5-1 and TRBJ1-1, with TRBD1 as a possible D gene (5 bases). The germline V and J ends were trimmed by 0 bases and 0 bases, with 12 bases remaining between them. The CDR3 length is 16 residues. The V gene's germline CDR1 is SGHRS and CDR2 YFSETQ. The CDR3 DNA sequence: TGCGCCAGCAGCTTGGTCGGGGCCTTAATGAACACTGAAGCTTTCTTT. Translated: CASSLVGALMNTEAFF.

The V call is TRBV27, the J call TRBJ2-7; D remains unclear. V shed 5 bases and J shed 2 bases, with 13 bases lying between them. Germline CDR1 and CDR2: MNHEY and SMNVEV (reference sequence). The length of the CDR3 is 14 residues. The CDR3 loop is CASSPDTYAYEQYF. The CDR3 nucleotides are TGTGCCAGCAGTCCCGACACATACGCCTACGAGCAGTACTTC.

The CDR3 bases are TGCGCCAGCAGTGTCACAGATACGCAGTATTTT. It translates to CASSVTDTQYF. V gene TRBV10-2 combines with J gene TRBJ2-3; D is unclear. The CDR3 extends over 11 amino acids. CDR1 and CDR2 (germline): WSHSY, SAAADI. The V and J ends lost 4 bases and 2 bases respectively, with 1 base between them.

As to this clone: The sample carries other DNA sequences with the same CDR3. The CDR3 DNA reads as TGCGCCAGCAGCGGGGGGACAGCGAACACTGAAGCTTTCTTT. Amino acid sequence: CASSGGTANTEAFF. The chain recombines TRBV5-1 with TRBJ1-1; TRBD1 agrees at 7 bases. After removal of 4 bases from V and 1 base from J, the junction contained 4 bases not matched to a gene. CDR1 and CDR2 (germline): SGHRS, YFSETQ. The CDR3 runs to 14 residues.

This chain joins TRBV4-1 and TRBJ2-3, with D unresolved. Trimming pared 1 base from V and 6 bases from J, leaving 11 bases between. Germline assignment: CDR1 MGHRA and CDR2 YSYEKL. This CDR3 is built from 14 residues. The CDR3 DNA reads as TGCGCCAGCAGCCAAGGCGTTAATAGGGATACGCAGTATTTT. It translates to CASSQGVNRDTQYF.

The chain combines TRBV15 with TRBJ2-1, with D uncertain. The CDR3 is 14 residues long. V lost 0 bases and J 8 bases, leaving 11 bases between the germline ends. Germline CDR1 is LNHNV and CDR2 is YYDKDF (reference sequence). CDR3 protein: CATSRDESQDEQFF. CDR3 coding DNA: TGTGCCACCAGCAGAGATGAAAGTCAGGATGAGCAGTTCTTC.

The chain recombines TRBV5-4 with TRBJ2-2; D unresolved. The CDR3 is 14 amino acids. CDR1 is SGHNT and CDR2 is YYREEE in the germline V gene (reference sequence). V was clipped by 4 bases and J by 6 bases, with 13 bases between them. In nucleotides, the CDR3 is TGTGCCAGCAGCCCCCCGGATAGGGCCGGGGAGCTGTTTTTT. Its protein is CASSPPDRAGELFF.

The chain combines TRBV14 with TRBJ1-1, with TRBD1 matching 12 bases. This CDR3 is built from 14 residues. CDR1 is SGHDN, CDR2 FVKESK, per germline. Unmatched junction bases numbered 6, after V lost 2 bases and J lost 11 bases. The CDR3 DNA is TGTGCCAGCAGCCAAAGTGGGACAGGGGGCGCGGCTTTCTTT. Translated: CASSQSGTGGAAFF.

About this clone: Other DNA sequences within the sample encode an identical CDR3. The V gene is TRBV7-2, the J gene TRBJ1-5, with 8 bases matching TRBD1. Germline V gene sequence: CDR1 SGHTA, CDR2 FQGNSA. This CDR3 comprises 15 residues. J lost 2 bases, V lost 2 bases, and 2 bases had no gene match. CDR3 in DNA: TGTGCCAGCAGCTTACAGGGGGCTGGCAATCAGCCCCAGCATTTT. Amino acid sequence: CASSLQGAGNQPQHF.

CDR3 sequence (DNA): TGTGCCAGCAGCCCATCTACAGGGTTCTACTACGAGCAGTACTTC. This translates into CASSPSTGFYYEQYF. The chain recombines TRBV14 with TRBJ2-7; a possible D gene is TRBD1 (6 bases). Trimming stripped 4 bases from V and 3 bases from J, with 16 bases between. From germline, CDR1 is SGHDN and CDR2 FVKESK. The CDR3 totals 15 residues.

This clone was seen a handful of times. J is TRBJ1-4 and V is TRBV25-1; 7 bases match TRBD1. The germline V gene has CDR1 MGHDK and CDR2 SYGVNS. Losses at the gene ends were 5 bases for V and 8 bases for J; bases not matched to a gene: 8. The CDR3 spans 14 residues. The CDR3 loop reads CASSQGDQREKLFF. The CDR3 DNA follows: TGTGCCAGCAGTCAGGGGGACCAGCGCGAAAAACTGTTTTTT.

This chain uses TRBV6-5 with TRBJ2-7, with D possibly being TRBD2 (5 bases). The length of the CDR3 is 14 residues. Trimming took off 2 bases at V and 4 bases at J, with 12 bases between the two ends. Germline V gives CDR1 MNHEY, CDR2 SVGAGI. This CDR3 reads CASSYGGSYYEQYF. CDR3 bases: TGTGCCAGCAGTTACGGAGGCAGTTATTACGAGCAGTACTTC.

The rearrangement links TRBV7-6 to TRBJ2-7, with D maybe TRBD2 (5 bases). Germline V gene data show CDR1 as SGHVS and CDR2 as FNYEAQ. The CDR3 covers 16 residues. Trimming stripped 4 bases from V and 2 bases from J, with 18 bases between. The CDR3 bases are TGTGCCAGCAGCTCCGGACCGACTACCGGTGCCTACGAGCAGTACTTC. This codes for CASSSGPTTGAYEQYF.

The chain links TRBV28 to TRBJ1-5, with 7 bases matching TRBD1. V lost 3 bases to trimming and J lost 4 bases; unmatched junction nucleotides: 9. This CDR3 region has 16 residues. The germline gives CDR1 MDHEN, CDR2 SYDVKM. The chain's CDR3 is CASSFRQGFANQPQHF. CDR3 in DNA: TGTGCCAGCAGTTTTAGACAGGGATTTGCTAATCAGCCCCAGCATTTT.

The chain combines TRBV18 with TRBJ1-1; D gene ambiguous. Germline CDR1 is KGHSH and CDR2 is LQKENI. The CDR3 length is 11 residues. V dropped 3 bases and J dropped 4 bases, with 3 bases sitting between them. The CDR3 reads CASSPPTEAFF. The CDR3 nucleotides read TGTGCCAGCTCACCTCCCACTGAAGCTTTCTTT.

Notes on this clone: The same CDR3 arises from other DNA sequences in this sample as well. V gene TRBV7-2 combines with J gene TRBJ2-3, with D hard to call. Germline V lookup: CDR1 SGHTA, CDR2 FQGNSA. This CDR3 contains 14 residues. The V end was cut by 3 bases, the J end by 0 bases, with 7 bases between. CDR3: CASSFGGSTDTQYF. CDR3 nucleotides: TGTGCCAGCAGCTTCGGTGGTAGCACAGATACGCAGTATTTT. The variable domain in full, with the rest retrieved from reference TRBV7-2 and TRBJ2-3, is GAGVSQSPSNKVTEKGKDVELRCDPISGHTALYWYRQSLGQGLEFLIYFQGNSAPDKSGLPSDRFSAERTGGSVSTLTIQRTQQEDSAVYLCASSFGGSTDTQYFGPGTRLTVL.

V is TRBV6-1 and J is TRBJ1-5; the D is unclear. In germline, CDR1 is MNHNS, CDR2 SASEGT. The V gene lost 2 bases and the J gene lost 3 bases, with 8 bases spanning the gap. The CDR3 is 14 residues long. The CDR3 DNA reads TGTGCCAGCAGTGAACAGACCTCCAATCAGCCCCAGCATTTT. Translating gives CASSEQTSNQPQHF.

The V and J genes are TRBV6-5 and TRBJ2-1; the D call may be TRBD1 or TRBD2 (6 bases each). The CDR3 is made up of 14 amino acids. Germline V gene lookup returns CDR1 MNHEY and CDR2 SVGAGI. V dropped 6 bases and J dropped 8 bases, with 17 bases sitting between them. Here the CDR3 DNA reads TGTGCCAGCAGCCCCCAGGGGTCGGGGGATGAGCAGTTCTTC. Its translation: CASSPQGSGDEQFF.

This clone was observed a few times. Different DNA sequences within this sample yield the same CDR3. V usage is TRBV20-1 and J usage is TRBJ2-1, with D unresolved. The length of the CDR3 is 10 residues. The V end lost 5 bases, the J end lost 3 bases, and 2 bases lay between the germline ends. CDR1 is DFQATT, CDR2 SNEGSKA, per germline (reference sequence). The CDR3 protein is CSAGYNEQFF. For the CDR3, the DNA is TGCAGTGCTGGCTACAATGAGCAGTTCTTC.

The CDR3 DNA sequence: TGTGCCAGCAGCTTAGCGACTAGCTCACTAGTCGGTGAGCAGTTCTTC. This translates into CASSLATSSLVGEQFF. This chain connects TRBV7-2 to TRBJ2-1, with TRBD2 matching over 7 bases. The CDR3 contains 16 residues. V trimming: 0 bases; J trimming: 9 bases; junction bases outside the gene matches: 11. Germline values: CDR1 SGHTA, CDR2 FQGNSA. The whole variable domain, filled in from reference TRBV7-2 and TRBJ2-1, reads GAGVSQSPSNKVTEKGKDVELRCDPISGHTALYWYRQSLGQGLEFLIYFQGNSAPDKSGLPSDRFSAERTGGSVSTLTIQRTQQEDSAVYLCASSLATSSLVGEQFFGPGTRLTVL.

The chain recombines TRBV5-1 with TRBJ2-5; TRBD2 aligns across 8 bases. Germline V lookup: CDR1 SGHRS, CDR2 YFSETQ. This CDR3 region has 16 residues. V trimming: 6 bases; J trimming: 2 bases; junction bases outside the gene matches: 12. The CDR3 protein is CASNTRGSGAQETQYF. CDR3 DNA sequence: TGCGCCAGCAACACCCGGGGTAGCGGGGCTCAAGAGACCCAGTACTTC.

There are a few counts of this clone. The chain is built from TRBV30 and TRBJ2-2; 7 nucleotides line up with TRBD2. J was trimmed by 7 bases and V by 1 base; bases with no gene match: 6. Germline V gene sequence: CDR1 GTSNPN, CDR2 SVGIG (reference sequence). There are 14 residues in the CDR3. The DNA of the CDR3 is TGTGCCTGGAGTGGGGCACTAGCGATCGGGGAGCTGTTTTTT. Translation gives CAWSGALAIGELFF.